This TCR beta chain was found in a study of T cells in Graves' hyperthyroidism and ophthalmopathy. Study-level background: Peripheral blood was collected at initial diagnosis, before any treatment.

Diagnosis of hyperthyroidism was new in patients aged 18 to 65, and its duration was under 2 months. The sample, blood from the first hyperthyroidism diagnosis, precedes any ophthalmopathy symptoms. V lost 5 bases and J lost 6; bases outside the gene matches: 7. The CDR3 is 14 amino acids. Whole-study results and caveats: Most thyroid clonotypes that were expanded above 0.001 also turned up in blood.

RNA transcripts served as the template for amplifying TCR beta CDR3 regions. The HTBI primer set was used in a first-round RT-PCR of the TCR CDR3. One entry per CDR3 protein, called by TCRdb with MiXCR from the multiplex PCR reads. Of around 300,000 distinct CDR3 sequences detected, roughly 15% appear once; the ten largest clones hold roughly 8%. This clonotype was picked up many times. Its antigen is not identified. The J gene is TRBJ1-1, the V gene TRBV12-3 or TRBV12-4, with 9 bases lining up with TRBD1. The clonotype originates from a woman aged 25-40 years with Graves' hyperthyroidism that later progressed to Graves' ophthalmopathy. The sample comprised blood. The DNA for the CDR3 is TGTGCCAGCAGTCGCCCGGGACAGGGCGCTGAAGCTTTCTTT. Its protein is CASSRPGQGAEAFF.